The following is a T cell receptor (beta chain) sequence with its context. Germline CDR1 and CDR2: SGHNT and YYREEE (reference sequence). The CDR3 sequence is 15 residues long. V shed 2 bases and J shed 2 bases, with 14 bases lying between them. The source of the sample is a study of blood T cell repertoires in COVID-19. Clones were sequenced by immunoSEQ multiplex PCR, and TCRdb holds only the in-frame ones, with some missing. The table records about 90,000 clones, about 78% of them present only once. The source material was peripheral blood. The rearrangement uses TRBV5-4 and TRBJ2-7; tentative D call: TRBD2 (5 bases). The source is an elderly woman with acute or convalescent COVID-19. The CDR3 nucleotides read TGTGCCAGCAGCTTTTTTGGCCGGGATCCCTACGAGCAGTACTTC. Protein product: CASSFFGRDPYEQYF.